This is a list of T cell receptor beta chains from one sample in a study of T-cell reconstitution after alpha-beta-depleted transplantation in children. TCRdb used MiXCR to reprocess the PCR reads, holding one entry per CDR3 protein. The sample holds some 200,000 distinct CDR3 sequences, around 9.9% seen once. The sequenced sample was PBMCs, obtained before TCRalphabeta/CD19-depleted stem cell transplant. The receptors were gathered from a child in the first two years of life with acute myeloid leukemia, due to receive a stem cell transplant. CDR3s include the opening cysteine and the closing phenylalanine or tryptophan. Fields, in order: V gene, D gene, J gene, CDR3 protein. A D gene is named only where the DNA matches it firmly.

v_call: TRBV28; d_call: TRBD2; j_call: TRBJ2-3; cdr3_aa: CASSLTGLGLGLVAFQDTQYF
v_call: TRBV28; d_call: .; j_call: TRBJ1-2; cdr3_aa: CASSFGRPNYGYTF
v_call: TRBV11-1; d_call: TRBD2; j_call: TRBJ2-7; cdr3_aa: CASSQSGTRVQQYF
v_call: TRBV9; d_call: .; j_call: TRBJ2-1; cdr3_aa: CASSVGGHSYNEQFF
v_call: TRBV3-1; d_call: .; j_call: TRBJ2-2; cdr3_aa: CASSQVLQPSQGNTGELFF
v_call: TRBV5-6; d_call: .; j_call: TRBJ2-5; cdr3_aa: CASTPKGHSGLETQYF
v_call: TRBV15; d_call: .; j_call: TRBJ1-6; cdr3_aa: CATGVGLNSPLHF
v_call: TRBV28; d_call: TRBD1; j_call: TRBJ1-2; cdr3_aa: CASSPPGQGVYGYTF
v_call: TRBV29-1; d_call: .; j_call: TRBJ1-1; cdr3_aa: CSAVSSVHLGTEAFF
v_call: TRBV7-9; d_call: .; j_call: TRBJ2-1; cdr3_aa: CASTPSDASSYNEQFF
v_call: TRBV20-1; d_call: .; j_call: TRBJ2-7; cdr3_aa: CSATDALRVHEQYF
v_call: TRBV27; d_call: .; j_call: TRBJ2-1; cdr3_aa: CASGLVEQFF
v_call: TRBV7-6; d_call: TRBD2; j_call: TRBJ2-1; cdr3_aa: CASSSRGTEAEQFF
v_call: TRBV7-2; d_call: TRBD2; j_call: TRBJ2-5; cdr3_aa: CASSWTSGIQETQYF
v_call: TRBV7-2; d_call: .; j_call: TRBJ2-7; cdr3_aa: CASSLIGRGAYEQYF
v_call: TRBV6-5; d_call: .; j_call: TRBJ2-7; cdr3_aa: CASSRERDEQYF
v_call: TRBV6-1; d_call: .; j_call: TRBJ1-2; cdr3_aa: CASSDRALGDYGYTF
v_call: TRBV2; d_call: TRBD2; j_call: TRBJ2-7; cdr3_aa: CASSESELAGAYEQYF
v_call: TRBV20-1; d_call: .; j_call: TRBJ1-5; cdr3_aa: CSARAGDGVYHQPQHF
v_call: TRBV5-4; d_call: TRBD2; j_call: TRBJ2-3; cdr3_aa: CASSYSGLATDTQYF
v_call: TRBV3-1; d_call: .; j_call: TRBJ1-1; cdr3_aa: CASRQQRGGGRAFF
v_call: TRBV7-2; d_call: TRBD1; j_call: TRBJ1-1; cdr3_aa: CASSSSGGAVEAFF
v_call: TRBV6-2/TRBV6-3; d_call: .; j_call: TRBJ2-7; cdr3_aa: CASSYSYGTPYEQYF
v_call: TRBV11-2; d_call: .; j_call: TRBJ1-2; cdr3_aa: CASSFDIGSGYTF
v_call: TRBV20-1; d_call: .; j_call: TRBJ1-6; cdr3_aa: CSARDPGPYSPLHF
v_call: TRBV11-2; d_call: .; j_call: TRBJ1-6; cdr3_aa: CASSPGDSGGPYNSPLHF
v_call: TRBV5-8; d_call: TRBD1; j_call: TRBJ2-7; cdr3_aa: CASRTGAYEQYF
v_call: TRBV20-1; d_call: TRBD1; j_call: TRBJ1-6; cdr3_aa: CSAGWGQPNSPLHF
v_call: TRBV27; d_call: .; j_call: TRBJ2-2; cdr3_aa: CASRLSGNTGELFF
v_call: TRBV18; d_call: .; j_call: TRBJ2-7; cdr3_aa: CASSPKRQVVDEQYF
v_call: TRBV29-1; d_call: .; j_call: TRBJ1-2; cdr3_aa: CSVGGDPGYTF
v_call: TRBV12-3/TRBV12-4; d_call: .; j_call: TRBJ2-7; cdr3_aa: CASSSSGKEQYF
v_call: TRBV7-8; d_call: TRBD2; j_call: TRBJ2-5; cdr3_aa: CASIPGTSGETQYF
v_call: TRBV20-1; d_call: TRBD2; j_call: TRBJ2-1; cdr3_aa: CSARTGLAGTYNEQFF
v_call: TRBV12-3/TRBV12-4; d_call: .; j_call: TRBJ2-3; cdr3_aa: CASTKPGLIRGLKKDTQYF
v_call: TRBV5-1; d_call: .; j_call: TRBJ2-2; cdr3_aa: CASGSPGRGNTGELFF
v_call: TRBV13; d_call: .; j_call: TRBJ2-5; cdr3_aa: CASSFGGDQETQYF
v_call: TRBV30; d_call: TRBD1; j_call: TRBJ2-7; cdr3_aa: CAWGQGSPFEQYF
v_call: TRBV28; d_call: TRBD1; j_call: TRBJ2-7; cdr3_aa: CATFDRAYEQYF
v_call: TRBV7-9; d_call: .; j_call: TRBJ2-1; cdr3_aa: CASSLAWDEQFF
v_call: TRBV9; d_call: .; j_call: TRBJ2-7; cdr3_aa: CASSVDGGHEQYF
v_call: TRBV28; d_call: .; j_call: TRBJ2-3; cdr3_aa: CASSLPGRPDTQYF
v_call: TRBV19; d_call: .; j_call: TRBJ1-2; cdr3_aa: CASSIRAGNGYTF
v_call: TRBV19; d_call: .; j_call: TRBJ1-4; cdr3_aa: CASRPTVTNEKLFF
v_call: TRBV15; d_call: .; j_call: TRBJ2-5; cdr3_aa: CATSRDPGLGTQYF
v_call: TRBV4-2; d_call: .; j_call: TRBJ2-7; cdr3_aa: CASSQDGPRDEQYF
v_call: TRBV7-3; d_call: .; j_call: TRBJ2-1; cdr3_aa: CASSLGTGTFYNEQFF
v_call: TRBV12-3/TRBV12-4; d_call: TRBD1; j_call: TRBJ1-6; cdr3_aa: CASRRGQANSPLHF
v_call: TRBV12-3/TRBV12-4; d_call: .; j_call: TRBJ1-5; cdr3_aa: CASSGAGDQPQHF
v_call: TRBV5-4; d_call: .; j_call: TRBJ2-3; cdr3_aa: CASRGDTDTQYF